This T cell receptor (beta chain) was sequenced during a study of OX40 agonist ivuxolimab in advanced cancers. Study-wide context: Patients got intravenous ivuxolimab at 0.01 to 10 mg/kg every 2 weeks. Broader study findings: The 0.1-3.0 mg/kg partial responders had among the lowest clonal expansion. Expanded clones were, on average, more numerous among CD8+ T cells than CD4+. A proportion of nonresponders additionally exhibited low normalized T-cell clonal expansion.

V was cut by 2 bases and J by 4 bases, with 12 bases left in between. Germline CDR1 MNHEY, CDR2 SVGAGI. The CDR3 has 15 residues. Generated by immunoSEQ multiplex PCR, the TCRdb table keeps only in-frame clones and is missing some. This sample yields approximately 91,000 clones, of which roughly 84% are seen a single time; over 0.3% belongs to the top ten. With respect to this clone: Its antigen is not identified.

Sample: CD4+ or CD8+ T cells sorted from blood, taken in a trial of the OX40 agonist ivuxolimab. The chain has TRBV6-5 and TRBJ2-1, with TRBD1 as a possible D gene (7 bases). The clonotype originates from an adult with an advanced solid tumor such as melanoma, head and neck, liver or kidney cancer. In nucleotides, the CDR3 is TGTGCCAGCAGTTACGACAGGGAGGCGTACAATGAGCAGTTCTTC. Its protein is CASSYDREAYNEQFF.